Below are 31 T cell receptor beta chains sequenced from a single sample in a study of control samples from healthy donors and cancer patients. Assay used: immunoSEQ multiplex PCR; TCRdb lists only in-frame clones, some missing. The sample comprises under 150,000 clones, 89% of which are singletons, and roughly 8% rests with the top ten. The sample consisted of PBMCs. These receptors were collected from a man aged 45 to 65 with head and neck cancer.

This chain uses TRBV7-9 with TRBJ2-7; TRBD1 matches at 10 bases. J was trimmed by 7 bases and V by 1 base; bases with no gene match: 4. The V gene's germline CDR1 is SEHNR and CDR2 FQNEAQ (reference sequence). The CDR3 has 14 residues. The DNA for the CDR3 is TGTGCCAGCAGCTTAGGACAGGGGGCAGGGGAGCAGTACTTC. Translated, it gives CASSLGQGAGEQYF.

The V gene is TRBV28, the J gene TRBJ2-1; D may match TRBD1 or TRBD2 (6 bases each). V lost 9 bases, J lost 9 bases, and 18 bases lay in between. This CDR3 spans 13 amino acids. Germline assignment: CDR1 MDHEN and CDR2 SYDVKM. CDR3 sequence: CASRKGGMTEQFF. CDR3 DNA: TGTGCCAGTCGGAAGGGGGGTATGACTGAGCAGTTCTTC. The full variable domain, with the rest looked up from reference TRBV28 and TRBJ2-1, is DVKVTQSSRYLVKRTGEKVFLECVQDMDHENMFWYRQDPGLGLRLIYFSYDVKMKEKGDIPEGYSVSREKKERFSLILESASTNQTSMYLCASRKGGMTEQFFGPGTRLTVL.

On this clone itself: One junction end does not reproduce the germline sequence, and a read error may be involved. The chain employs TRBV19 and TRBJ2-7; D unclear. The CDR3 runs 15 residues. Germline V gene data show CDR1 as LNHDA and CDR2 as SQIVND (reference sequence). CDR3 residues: CASSIGQRSSHEQYF. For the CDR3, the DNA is TGTGCCAGTAGTATCGGGCAGAGGAGCTCCCACGAGCAGTACTTC.

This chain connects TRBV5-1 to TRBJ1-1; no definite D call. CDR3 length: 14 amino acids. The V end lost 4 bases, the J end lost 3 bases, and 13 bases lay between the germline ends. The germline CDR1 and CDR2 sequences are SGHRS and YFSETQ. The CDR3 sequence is CASSLNRHDTEAFF. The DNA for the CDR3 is TGCGCCAGCAGCCTTAACCGACACGACACTGAAGCTTTCTTT. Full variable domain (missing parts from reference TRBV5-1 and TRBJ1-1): KAGVTQTPRYLIKTRGQQVTLSCSPISGHRSVSWYQQTPGQGLQFLFEYFSETQRNKGNFPGRFSGRQFSNSRSEMNVSTLELGDSALYLCASSLNRHDTEAFFGQGTRLTVV.

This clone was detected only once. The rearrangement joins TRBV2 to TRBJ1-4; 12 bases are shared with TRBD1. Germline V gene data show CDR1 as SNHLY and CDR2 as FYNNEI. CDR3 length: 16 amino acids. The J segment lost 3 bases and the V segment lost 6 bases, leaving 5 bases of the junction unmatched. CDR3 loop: CASSWDRGRANEKLFF. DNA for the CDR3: TGTGCCAGCAGCTGGGACAGGGGGCGAGCTAATGAAAAACTGTTTTTT.

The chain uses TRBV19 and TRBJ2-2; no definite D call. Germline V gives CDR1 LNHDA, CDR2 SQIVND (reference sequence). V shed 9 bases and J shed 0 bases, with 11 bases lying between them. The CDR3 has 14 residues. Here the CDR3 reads CASIEPANTGELFF. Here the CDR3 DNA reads TGTGCCAGCATCGAGCCAGCGAACACCGGGGAGCTGTTTTTT.

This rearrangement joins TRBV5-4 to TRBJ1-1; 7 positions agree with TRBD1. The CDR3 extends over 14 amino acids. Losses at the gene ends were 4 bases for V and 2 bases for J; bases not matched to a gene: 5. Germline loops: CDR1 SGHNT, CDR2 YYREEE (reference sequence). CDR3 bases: TGTGCCAGCAGCCCGGGACAGACAAACACTGAAGCTTTCTTT. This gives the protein CASSPGQTNTEAFF. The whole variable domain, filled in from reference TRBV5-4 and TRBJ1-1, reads ETGVTQSPTHLIKTRGQQVTLRCSSQSGHNTVSWYQQALGQGPQFIFQYYREEENGRGNFPPRFSGLQFPNYSSELNVNALELDDSALYLCASSPGQTNTEAFFGQGTRLTVV.

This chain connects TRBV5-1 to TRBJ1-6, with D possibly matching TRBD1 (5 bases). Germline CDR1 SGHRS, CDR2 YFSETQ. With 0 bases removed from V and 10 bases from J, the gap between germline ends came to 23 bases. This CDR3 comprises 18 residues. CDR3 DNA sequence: TGCGCCAGCAGCTTGGGCCGGGGGGATTCAGGAACCTACTCACCCCTCCACTTT. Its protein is CASSLGRGDSGTYSPLHF.

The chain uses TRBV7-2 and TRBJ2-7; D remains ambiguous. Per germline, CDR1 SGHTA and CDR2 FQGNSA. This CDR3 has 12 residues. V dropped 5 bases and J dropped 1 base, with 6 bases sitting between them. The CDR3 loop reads CASSHGSYEQYF. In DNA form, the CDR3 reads TGTGCCAGCAGCCACGGGTCCTACGAGCAGTACTTC.

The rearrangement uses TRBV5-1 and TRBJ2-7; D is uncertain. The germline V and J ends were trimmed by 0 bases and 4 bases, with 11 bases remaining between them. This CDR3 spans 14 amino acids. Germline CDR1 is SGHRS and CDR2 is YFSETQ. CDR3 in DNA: TGCGCCAGCAGCTTGGATTCACGGGCATACGAGCAGTACTTC. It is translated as CASSLDSRAYEQYF.

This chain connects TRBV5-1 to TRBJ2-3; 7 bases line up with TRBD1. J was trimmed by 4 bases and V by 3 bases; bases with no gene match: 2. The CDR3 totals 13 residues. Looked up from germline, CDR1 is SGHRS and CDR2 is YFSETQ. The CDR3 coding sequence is TGCGCCAGCAGCTCTCAGGGGGCAGATACGCAGTATTTT. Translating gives CASSSQGADTQYF.

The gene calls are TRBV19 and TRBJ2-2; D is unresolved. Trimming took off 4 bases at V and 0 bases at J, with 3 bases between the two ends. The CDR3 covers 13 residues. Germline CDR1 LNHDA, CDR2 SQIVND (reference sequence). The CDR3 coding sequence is TGTGCCAGTAGTACTGCGAACACCGGGGAGCTGTTTTTT. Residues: CASSTANTGELFF.

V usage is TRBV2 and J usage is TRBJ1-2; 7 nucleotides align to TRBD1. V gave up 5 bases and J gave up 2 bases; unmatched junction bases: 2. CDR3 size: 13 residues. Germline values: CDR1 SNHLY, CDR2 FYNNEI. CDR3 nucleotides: TGTGCCAGCAGTAGACAGGGAAACTATGGCTACACCTTC. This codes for CASSRQGNYGYTF.

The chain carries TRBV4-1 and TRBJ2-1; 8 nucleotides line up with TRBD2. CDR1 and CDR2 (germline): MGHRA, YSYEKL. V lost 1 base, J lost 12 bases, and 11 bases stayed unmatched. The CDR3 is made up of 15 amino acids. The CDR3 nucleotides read TGCGCCAGCAGCCAAGGCGGGGGGCGTCGGTTGTGGCAGTTCTTC. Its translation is CASSQGGGRRLWQFF.

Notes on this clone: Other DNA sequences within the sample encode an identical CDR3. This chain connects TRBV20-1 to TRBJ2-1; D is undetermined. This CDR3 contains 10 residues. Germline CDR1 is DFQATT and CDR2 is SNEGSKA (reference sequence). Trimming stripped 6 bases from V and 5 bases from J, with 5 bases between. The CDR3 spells CSASNNEQFF. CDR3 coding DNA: TGCAGTGCCTCGAACAATGAGCAGTTCTTC.

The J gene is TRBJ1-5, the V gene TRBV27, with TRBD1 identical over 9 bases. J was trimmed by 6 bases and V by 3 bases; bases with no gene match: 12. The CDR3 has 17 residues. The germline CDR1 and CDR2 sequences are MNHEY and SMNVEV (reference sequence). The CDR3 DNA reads TGTGCCAGCAGTTTCACAGGGGGCCGTCGGTGGGTTCAGCCCCAGCATTTT. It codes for CASSFTGGRRWVQPQHF.

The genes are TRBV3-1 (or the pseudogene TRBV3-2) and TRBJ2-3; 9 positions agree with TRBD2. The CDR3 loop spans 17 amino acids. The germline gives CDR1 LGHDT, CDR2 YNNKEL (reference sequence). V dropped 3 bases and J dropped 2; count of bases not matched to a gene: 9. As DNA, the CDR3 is TGTGCCAGCAGCCATAGTCAAGCGGGGGGTTTCACAGATACGCAGTATTTT. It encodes CASSHSQAGGFTDTQYF.

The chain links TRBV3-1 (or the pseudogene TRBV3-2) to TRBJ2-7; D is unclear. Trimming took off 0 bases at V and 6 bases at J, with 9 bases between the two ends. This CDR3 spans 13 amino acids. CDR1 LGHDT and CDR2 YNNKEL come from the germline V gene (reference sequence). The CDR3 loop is CASSQESGSEQYF. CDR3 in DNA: TGTGCCAGCAGCCAAGAATCAGGAAGCGAGCAGTACTTC.

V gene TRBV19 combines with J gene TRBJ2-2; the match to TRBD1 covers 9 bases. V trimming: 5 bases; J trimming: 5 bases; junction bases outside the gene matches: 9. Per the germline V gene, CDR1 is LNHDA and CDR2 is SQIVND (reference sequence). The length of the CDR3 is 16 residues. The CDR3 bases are TGTGCCAGTAGTTCCCGTCCCGGGACAGGGACCGGGGAGCTGTTTTTT. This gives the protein CASSSRPGTGTGELFF.

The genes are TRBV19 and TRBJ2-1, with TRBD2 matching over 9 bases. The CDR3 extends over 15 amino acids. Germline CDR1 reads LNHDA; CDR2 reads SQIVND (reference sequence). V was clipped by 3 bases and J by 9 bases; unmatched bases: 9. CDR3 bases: TGTGCCAGTAGTATTCAAGGCGGGAGGGCCGTTGAGCAGTTCTTC. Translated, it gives CASSIQGGRAVEQFF.

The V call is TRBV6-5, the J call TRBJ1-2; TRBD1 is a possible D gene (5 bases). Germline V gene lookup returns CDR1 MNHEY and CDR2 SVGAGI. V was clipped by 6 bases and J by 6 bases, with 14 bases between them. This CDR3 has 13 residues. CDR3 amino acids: CASRAGTLDGYTF. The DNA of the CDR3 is TGTGCCAGCAGAGCAGGGACGCTCGATGGCTACACCTTC.

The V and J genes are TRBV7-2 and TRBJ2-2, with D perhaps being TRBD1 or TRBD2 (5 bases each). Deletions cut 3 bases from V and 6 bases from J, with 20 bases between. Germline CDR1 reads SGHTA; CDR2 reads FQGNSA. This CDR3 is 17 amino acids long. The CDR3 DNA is TGTGCCAGCAGCTTGGGGGATAGCCGGTGGAAACCCGGGGAGCTGTTTTTT. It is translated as CASSLGDSRWKPGELFF. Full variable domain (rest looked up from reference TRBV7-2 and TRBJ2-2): GAGVSQSPSNKVTEKGKDVELRCDPISGHTALYWYRQSLGQGLEFLIYFQGNSAPDKSGLPSDRFSAERTGGSVSTLTIQRTQQEDSAVYLCASSLGDSRWKPGELFFGEGSRLTVL.

The CDR3 reads CASSVVSAGELFF. CDR3 DNA: TGTGCCAGCAGCGTAGTTTCGGCCGGGGAGCTGTTTTTT. The J gene is TRBJ2-2, the V gene TRBV9; no clear D. The V and J ends lost 0 bases and 6 bases respectively, with 6 bases between them. The CDR3 is made up of 13 amino acids. Germline loops: CDR1 SGDLS, CDR2 YYNGEE.

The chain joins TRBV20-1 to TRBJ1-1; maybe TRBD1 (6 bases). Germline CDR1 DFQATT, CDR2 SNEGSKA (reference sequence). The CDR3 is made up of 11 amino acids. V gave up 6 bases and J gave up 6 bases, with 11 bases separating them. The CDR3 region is CSAPGQSEAFF. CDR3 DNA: TGCAGTGCACCCGGACAGTCTGAAGCTTTCTTT.

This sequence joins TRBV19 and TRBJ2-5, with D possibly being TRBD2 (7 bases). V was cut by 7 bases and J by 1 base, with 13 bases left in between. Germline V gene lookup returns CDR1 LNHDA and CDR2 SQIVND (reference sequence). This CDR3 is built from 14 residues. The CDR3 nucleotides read TGTGCCAGTAAACCGAGGGGGGGCCAAGAGACCCAGTACTTC. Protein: CASKPRGGQETQYF.

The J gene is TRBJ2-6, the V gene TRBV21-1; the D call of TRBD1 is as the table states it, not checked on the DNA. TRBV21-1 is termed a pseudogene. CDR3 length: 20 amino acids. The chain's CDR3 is CASSTPGQASSPSGANVLTF. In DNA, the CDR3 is TGTGCCAGCAGCACTCCGGGACAGGCCTCTTCCCCCTCTGGGGCCAACGTCCTGACTTTC.

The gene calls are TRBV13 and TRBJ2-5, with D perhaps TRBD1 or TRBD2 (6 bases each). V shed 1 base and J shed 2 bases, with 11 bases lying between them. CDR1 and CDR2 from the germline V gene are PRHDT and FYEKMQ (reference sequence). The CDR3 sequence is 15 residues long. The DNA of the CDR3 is TGTGCCAGCAGCTTAGAAGGGGGAGGACAAGAGACCCAGTACTTC. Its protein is CASSLEGGGQETQYF. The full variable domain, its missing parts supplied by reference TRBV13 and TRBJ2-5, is AAGVIQSPRHLIKEKRETATLKCYPIPRHDTVYWYQQGPGQDPQFLISFYEKMQSDKGSIPDRFSAQQFSDYHSELNMSSLELGDSALYFCASSLEGGGQETQYFGPGTRLLVL.

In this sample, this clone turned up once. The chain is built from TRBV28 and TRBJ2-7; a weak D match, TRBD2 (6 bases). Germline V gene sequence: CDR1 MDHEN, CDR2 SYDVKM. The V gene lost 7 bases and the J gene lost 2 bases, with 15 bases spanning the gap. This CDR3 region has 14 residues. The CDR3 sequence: CASTHSRGAYEQYF. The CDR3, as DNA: TGTGCCAGCACCCACTCGCGGGGAGCCTACGAGCAGTACTTC.

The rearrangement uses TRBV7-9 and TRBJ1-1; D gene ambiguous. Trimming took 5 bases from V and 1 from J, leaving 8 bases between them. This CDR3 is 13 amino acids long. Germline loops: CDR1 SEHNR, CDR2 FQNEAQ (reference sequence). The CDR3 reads CASSPEQNTEAFF. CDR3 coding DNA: TGTGCCAGCAGCCCGGAACAGAACACTGAAGCTTTCTTT.

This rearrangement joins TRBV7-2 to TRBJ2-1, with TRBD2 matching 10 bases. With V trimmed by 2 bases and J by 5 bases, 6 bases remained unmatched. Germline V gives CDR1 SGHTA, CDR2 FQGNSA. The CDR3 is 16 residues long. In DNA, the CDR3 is TGTGCCAGCAGCTTACTAGCGGGAGCTCTAAACAATGAGCAGTTCTTC. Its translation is CASSLLAGALNNEQFF.

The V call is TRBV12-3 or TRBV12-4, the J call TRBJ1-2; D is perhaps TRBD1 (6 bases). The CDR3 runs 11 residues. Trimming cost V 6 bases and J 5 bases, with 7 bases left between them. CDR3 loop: CASSGQYGYTF. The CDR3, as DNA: TGTGCCAGCAGCGGACAGTATGGCTACACCTTC.